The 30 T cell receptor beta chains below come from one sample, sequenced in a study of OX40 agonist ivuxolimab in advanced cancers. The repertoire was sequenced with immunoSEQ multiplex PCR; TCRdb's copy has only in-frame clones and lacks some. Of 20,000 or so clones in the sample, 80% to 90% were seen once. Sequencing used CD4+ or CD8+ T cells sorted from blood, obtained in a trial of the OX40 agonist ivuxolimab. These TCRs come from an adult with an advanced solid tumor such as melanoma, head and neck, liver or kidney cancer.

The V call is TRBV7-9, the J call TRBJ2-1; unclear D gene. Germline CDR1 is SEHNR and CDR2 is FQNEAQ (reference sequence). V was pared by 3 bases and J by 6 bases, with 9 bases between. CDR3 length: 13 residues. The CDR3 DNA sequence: TGTGCCAGCAGCTTCATGGTAGGCAATGAGCAGTTCTTC. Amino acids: CASSFMVGNEQFF.

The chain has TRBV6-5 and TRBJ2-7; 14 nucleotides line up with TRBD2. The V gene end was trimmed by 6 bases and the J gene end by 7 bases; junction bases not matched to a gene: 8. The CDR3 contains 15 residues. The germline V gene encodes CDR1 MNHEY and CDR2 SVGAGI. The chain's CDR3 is CASRPTSGRAWEQYF. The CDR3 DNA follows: TGTGCCAGCAGGCCGACTAGCGGGAGGGCTTGGGAGCAGTACTTC.

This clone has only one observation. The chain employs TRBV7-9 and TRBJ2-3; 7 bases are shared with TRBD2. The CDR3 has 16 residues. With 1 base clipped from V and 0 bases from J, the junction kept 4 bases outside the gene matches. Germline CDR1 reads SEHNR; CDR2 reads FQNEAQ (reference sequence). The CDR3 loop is CASSLGIAGSTDTQYF. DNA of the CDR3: TGTGCCAGCAGCTTAGGCATAGCGGGTAGCACAGATACGCAGTATTTT.

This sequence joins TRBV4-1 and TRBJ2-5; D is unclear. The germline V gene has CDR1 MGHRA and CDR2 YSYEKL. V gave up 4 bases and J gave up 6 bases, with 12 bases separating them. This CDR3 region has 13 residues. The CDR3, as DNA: TGCGCCAGCAGCCCGGTGAACAAGCAGACCCAGTACTTC. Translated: CASSPVNKQTQYF.

The chain's CDR3 is CASSLRDRVADTQYF. CDR3 bases: TGTGCCAGTAGTCTCCGGGACAGGGTGGCGGATACGCAGTATTTT. The rearrangement uses TRBV19 and TRBJ2-3; 9 positions match TRBD1. CDR3 length: 15 amino acids. Trimming removed 5 bases from V and 6 bases from J; junction bases left unmatched: 9. CDR1 and CDR2 from the germline V gene are LNHDA and SQIVND (reference sequence). The whole variable domain, filled in from reference TRBV19 and TRBJ2-3, reads DGGITQSPKYLFRKEGQNVTLSCEQNLNHDAMYWYRQDPGQGLRLIYYSQIVNDFQKGDIAEGYSVSREKKESFPLTVTSAQKNPTAFYLCASSLRDRVADTQYFGPGTRLTVL.

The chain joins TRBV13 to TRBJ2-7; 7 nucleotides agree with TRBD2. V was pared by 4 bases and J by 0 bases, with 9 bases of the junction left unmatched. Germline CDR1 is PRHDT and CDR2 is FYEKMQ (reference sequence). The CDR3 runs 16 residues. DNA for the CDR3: TGTGCCAGCAGCTCCGTGTCGCTAGCGGCCTCCTACGAGCAGTACTTC. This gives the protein CASSSVSLAASYEQYF.

In DNA form, the CDR3 reads TGCGCCAGCAGCCAAGATCCGGCAGGCCCTTATAGCAATCAGCCCCAGCATTTT. It codes for CASSQDPAGPYSNQPQHF. This chain connects TRBV4-3 to TRBJ1-5; D gene unclear. The germline CDR1 and CDR2 sequences are LGHNA and YSLEER. The CDR3 consists of 18 residues. With 0 bases removed from V and 0 bases from J, the gap between germline ends came to 15 bases.

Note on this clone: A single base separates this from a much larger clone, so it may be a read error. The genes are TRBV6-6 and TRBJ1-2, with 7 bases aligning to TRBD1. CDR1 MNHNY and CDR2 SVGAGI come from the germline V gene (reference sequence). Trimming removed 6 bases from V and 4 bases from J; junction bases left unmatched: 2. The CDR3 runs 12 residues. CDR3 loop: CASSPGGYGYTF. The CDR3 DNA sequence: TGTGCCAGCAGCCCAGGGGGCTATGGCTACACCTTC.

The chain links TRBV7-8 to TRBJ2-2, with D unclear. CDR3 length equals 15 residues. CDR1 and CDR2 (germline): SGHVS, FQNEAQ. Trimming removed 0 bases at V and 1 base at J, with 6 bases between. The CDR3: CASSLARQNTGELFF. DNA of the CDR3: TGTGCCAGCAGCTTAGCGCGTCAGAACACCGGGGAGCTGTTTTTT.

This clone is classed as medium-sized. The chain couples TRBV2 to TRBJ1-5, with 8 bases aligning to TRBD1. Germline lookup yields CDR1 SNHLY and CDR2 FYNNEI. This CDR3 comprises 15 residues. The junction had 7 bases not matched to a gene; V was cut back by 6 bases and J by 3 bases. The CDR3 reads CASRRTGPINQPQHF. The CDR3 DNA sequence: TGTGCCAGCAGGCGGACAGGGCCCATCAATCAGCCCCAGCATTTT.

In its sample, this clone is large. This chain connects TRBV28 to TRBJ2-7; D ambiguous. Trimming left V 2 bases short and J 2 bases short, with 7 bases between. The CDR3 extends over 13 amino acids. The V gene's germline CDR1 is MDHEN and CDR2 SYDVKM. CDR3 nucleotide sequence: TGTGCCAGCAGTTTACTCCAGGCCTACGAGCAGTACTTC. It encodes CASSLLQAYEQYF.

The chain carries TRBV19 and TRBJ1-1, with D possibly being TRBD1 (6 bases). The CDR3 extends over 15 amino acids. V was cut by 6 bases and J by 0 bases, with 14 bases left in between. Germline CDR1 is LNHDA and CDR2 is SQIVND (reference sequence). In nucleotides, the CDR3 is TGTGCCAGTAGCTTTTCGGACAGATTGAACACTGAAGCTTTCTTT. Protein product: CASSFSDRLNTEAFF.

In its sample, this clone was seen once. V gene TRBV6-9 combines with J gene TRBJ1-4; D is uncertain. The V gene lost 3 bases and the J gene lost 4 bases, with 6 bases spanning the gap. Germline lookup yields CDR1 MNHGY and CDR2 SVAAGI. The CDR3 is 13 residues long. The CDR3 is CASSYGNNEKLFF. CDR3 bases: TGTGCCAGCAGTTACGGCAATAATGAAAAACTGTTTTTT.

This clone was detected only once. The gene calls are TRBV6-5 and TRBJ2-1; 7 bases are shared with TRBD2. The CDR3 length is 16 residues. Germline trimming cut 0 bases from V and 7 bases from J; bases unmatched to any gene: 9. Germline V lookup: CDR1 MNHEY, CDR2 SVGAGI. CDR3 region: CASSYSPGTKRNEQFF. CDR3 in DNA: TGTGCCAGCAGTTACTCGCCCGGGACTAAACGTAATGAGCAGTTCTTC.

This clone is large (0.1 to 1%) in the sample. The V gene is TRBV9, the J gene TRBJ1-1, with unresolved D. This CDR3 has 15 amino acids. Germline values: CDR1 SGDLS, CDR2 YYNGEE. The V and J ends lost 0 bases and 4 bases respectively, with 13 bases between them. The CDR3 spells CASSVERWAPTEAFF. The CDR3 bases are TGTGCCAGCAGCGTAGAGAGGTGGGCACCCACTGAAGCTTTCTTT.

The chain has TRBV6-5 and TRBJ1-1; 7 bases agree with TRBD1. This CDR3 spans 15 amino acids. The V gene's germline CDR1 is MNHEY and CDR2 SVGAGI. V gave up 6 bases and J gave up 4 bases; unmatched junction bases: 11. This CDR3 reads CASRQNRGGGTEAFF. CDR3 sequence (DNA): TGTGCCAGCAGACAGAACAGGGGAGGGGGCACTGAAGCTTTCTTT.

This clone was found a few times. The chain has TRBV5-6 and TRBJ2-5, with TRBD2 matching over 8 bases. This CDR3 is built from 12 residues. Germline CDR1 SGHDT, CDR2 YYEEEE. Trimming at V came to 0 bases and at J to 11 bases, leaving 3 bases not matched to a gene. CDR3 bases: TGTGCCAGCAGCTTGGGTAGCGGGGTTCAGTACTTC. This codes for CASSLGSGVQYF. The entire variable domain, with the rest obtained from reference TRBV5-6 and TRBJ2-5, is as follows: DAGVTQSPTHLIKTRGQQVTLRCSPKSGHDTVSWYQQALGQGPQFIFQYYEEEERQRGNFPDRFSGHQFPNYSSELNVNALLLGDSALYLCASSLGSGVQYFGPGTRLLVL.

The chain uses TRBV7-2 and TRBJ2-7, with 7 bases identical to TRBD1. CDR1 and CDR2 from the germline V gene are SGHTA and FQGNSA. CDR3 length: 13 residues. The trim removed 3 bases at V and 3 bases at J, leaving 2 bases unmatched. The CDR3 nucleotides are TGTGCCAGCAGCTTTGGGACAGTCTACGAGCAGTACTTC. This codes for CASSFGTVYEQYF.

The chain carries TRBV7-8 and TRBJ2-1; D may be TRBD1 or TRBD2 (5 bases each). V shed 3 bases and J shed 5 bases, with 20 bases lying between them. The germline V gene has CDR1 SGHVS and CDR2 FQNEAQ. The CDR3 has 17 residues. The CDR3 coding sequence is TGTGCCAGCAGCTTTTTGACCGGGGCCCGGTTCCACAATGAGCAGTTCTTC. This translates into CASSFLTGARFHNEQFF. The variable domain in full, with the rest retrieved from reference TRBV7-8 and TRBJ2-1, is GAGVSQSPRYKVAKRGQDVALRCDPISGHVSLFWYQQALGQGPEFLTYFQNEAQLDKSGLPSDRFFAERPEGSVSTLKIQRTQQEDSAVYLCASSFLTGARFHNEQFFGPGTRLTVL.

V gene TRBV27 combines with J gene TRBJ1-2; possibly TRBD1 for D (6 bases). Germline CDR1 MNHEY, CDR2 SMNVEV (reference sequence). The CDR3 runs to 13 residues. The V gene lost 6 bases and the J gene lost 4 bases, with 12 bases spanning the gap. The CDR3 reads CASSLPDSYGYTF. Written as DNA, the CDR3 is TGTGCCAGCAGCCTCCCGGACAGCTATGGCTACACCTTC.

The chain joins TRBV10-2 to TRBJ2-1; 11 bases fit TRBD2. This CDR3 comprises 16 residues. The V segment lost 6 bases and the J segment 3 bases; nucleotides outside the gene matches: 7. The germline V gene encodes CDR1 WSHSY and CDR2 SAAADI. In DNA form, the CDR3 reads TGCGCCAGCAGAGCTACCGGGACTAGCGGCTACAATGAGCAGTTCTTC. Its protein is CASRATGTSGYNEQFF.

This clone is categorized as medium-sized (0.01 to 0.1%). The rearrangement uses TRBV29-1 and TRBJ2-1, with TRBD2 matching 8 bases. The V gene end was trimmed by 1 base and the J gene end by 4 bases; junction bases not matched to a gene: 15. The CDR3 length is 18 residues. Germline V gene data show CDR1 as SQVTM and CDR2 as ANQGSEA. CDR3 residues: CSVEVGWEREGQYNEQFF. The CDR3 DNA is TGCAGCGTTGAAGTCGGATGGGAACGGGAGGGCCAATACAATGAGCAGTTCTTC.

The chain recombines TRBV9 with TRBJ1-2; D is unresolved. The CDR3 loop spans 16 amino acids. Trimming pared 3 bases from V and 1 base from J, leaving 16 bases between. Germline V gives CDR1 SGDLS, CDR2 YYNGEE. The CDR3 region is CASSEDPGPVNYGYTF. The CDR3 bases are TGTGCCAGCAGCGAGGACCCCGGGCCCGTTAACTATGGCTACACCTTC.

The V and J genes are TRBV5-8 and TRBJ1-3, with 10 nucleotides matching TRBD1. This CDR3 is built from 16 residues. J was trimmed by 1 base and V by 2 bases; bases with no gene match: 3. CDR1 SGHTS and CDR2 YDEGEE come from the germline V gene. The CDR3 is CASSFWDRGSGNTIYF. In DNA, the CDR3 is TGTGCCAGCAGCTTCTGGGACAGGGGTTCTGGAAACACCATATATTTT.

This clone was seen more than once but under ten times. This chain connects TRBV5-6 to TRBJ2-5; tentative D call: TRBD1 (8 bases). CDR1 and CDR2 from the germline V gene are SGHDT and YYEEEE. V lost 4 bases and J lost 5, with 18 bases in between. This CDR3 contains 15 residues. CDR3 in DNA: TGTGCCAGCAGCACAGAGACAGGGGAGGGGGAGACCCAGTACTTC. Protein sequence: CASSTETGEGETQYF.

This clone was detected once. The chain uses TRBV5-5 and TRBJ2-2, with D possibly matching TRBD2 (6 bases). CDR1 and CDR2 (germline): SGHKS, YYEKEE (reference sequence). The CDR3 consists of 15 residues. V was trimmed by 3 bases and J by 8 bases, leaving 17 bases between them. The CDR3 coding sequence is TGTGCCAGCAGCTCTCACCCCGGGACTCGGGGGGAGCTGTTTTTT. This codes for CASSSHPGTRGELFF.

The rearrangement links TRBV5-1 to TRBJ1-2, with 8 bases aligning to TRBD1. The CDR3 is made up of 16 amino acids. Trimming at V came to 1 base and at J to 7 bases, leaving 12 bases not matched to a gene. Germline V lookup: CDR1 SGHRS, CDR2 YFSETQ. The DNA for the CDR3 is TGCGCCAGCAGCTTGTACCCCTCAGGGGGCGGAGGTGGCTACACCTTC. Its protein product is CASSLYPSGGGGGYTF.

CDR3 residues: CASSPRWGTSGREETQYF. The CDR3 DNA reads as TGTGCCAGCAGCCCAAGGTGGGGGACTAGCGGGAGGGAAGAGACCCAGTACTTC. The genes are TRBV7-2 and TRBJ2-5, with 16 bases aligning to TRBD2. Looked up from germline, CDR1 is SGHTA and CDR2 is FQGNSA. J lost 3 bases, V lost 5 bases, and 9 bases had no gene match. CDR3 length: 18 amino acids.

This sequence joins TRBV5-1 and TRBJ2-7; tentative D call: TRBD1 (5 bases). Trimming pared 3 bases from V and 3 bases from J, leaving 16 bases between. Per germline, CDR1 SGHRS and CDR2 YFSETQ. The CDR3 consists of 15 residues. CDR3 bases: TGCGCCAGCAGCTCGGACACCTACTTGGGCTACGAGCAGTACTTC. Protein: CASSSDTYLGYEQYF.

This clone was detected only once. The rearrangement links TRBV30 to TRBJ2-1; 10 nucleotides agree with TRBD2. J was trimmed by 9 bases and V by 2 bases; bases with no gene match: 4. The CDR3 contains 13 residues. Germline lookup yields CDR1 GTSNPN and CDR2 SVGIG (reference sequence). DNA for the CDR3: TGTGCCTGGAGTACTGTAGCGGGAGGTGAGCAGTTCTTC. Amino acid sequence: CAWSTVAGGEQFF.